These 30 T cell receptor beta chains came from one sample sequenced in a study of PD-1 blockade in classical Hodgkin lymphoma. The time point is: cycle 4 day 1 (C4D1), after 6 weeks of nivolumab. Relapse was seen in all patients after autologous stem cell transplantation, and brentuximab vedotin exposure was variable. Repertoires were generated with immunoSEQ multiplex PCR, while TCRdb's copy carries only in-frame clones and drops some. Here the sample spans some 48,000 clones, 80% being singletons. Here the sequenced sample was peripheral blood mononuclear cells (PBMCs), taken before the fourth cycle of nivolumab. The receptors stem from a human donor with classical Hodgkin lymphoma.

This chain uses TRBV14 with TRBJ2-3; no clear D. This CDR3 contains 14 residues. Looked up from germline, CDR1 is SGHDN and CDR2 is FVKESK. Trimming left V 1 base short and J 2 bases short, with 7 bases between. CDR3 coding DNA: TGTGCCAGCAGCCAAGTTTGGCCCACAGATACGCAGTATTTT. This sequence encodes CASSQVWPTDTQYF.

The rearrangement joins TRBV12-1 to TRBJ2-7. TRBV12-1 is termed a pseudogene. The CDR3 totals 14 residues. CDR3 coding DNA: TGTGCCAGCAGCCCGGGACCGTATTCCTACGAGCAGTACTTC. Its protein is CASSPGPYSYEQYF.

J is TRBJ1-3 and V is TRBV19; TRBD1 might be the D (5 bases). V was pared by 6 bases and J by 4 bases, with 16 bases between. Germline CDR1 is LNHDA and CDR2 is SQIVND (reference sequence). The CDR3 runs 15 residues. The CDR3 DNA is TGTGCCAGTAGCTCCCTGGGGACTTTGGGAAACACCATATATTTT. It yields the protein CASSSLGTLGNTIYF. The whole variable domain, remainder taken from reference TRBV19 and TRBJ1-3, is DGGITQSPKYLFRKEGQNVTLSCEQNLNHDAMYWYRQDPGQGLRLIYYSQIVNDFQKGDIAEGYSVSREKKESFPLTVTSAQKNPTAFYLCASSSLGTLGNTIYFGEGSWLTVV.

This rearrangement joins TRBV11-3 to TRBJ1-1; 8 nucleotides line up with TRBD1. Germline V gene data show CDR1 as SGHNT and CDR2 as YENEEA. This CDR3 has 13 residues. The J segment lost 4 bases and the V segment lost 5 bases, leaving 3 bases of the junction unmatched. The CDR3 nucleotides are TGTGCCAGCAGCCGGGGACAGGCCACTGAAGCTTTCTTT. It is translated as CASSRGQATEAFF.

The CDR3 coding sequence is TGTGCCAGCAGCTTAGGCCGAGTTGGCAATCAGCCCCAGCATTTT. Translated, it gives CASSLGRVGNQPQHF. The genes are TRBV11-3 and TRBJ1-5, with D hard to call. V shed 1 base and J shed 2 bases, with 9 bases lying between them. The germline V gene has CDR1 SGHNT and CDR2 YENEEA. This CDR3 is 15 amino acids long.

The CDR3 DNA reads TGTGCCAGCTCACCGAAGGGAAACCGGGCCCACGAGCAGTACTTC. Translating gives CASSPKGNRAHEQYF. The chain carries TRBV18 and TRBJ2-7; D unclear. Between the trimmed V and J ends, which lost 3 bases and 5 bases, there was a span of 17 bases. Germline-derived CDR1 and CDR2 are KGHSH and LQKENI. The CDR3 runs 15 residues.

This chain joins TRBV18 and TRBJ1-4, with D hard to call. V lost 3 bases, J lost 5 bases, and 16 bases lay in between. The CDR3 covers 16 residues. From germline, CDR1 is KGHSH and CDR2 LQKENI. The DNA of the CDR3 is TGTGCCAGCTCACCGACCATGGGAGCCCTCAATGAAAAACTGTTTTTT. This sequence encodes CASSPTMGALNEKLFF. Combining the CDR3 with reference TRBV18 and TRBJ1-4 gives the whole variable domain NAGVMQNPRHLVRRRGQEARLRCSPMKGHSHVYWYRQLPEEGLKFMVYLQKENIIDESGMPKERFSAEFPKEGPSILRIQQVVRGDSAAYFCASSPTMGALNEKLFFGSGTQLSVL.

This chain joins TRBV7-9 and TRBJ2-3; D is perhaps TRBD2 (6 bases). V was trimmed by 5 bases and J by 6 bases, leaving 6 bases between them. Germline assignment: CDR1 SEHNR and CDR2 FQNEAQ (reference sequence). There are 11 residues in the CDR3. The CDR3 region is CASSRGDTQYF. The CDR3 region has the DNA TGTGCCAGCAGCCGGGGGGATACGCAGTATTTT. Supplemented by reference TRBV7-9 and TRBJ2-3, the full variable domain reads DTGVSQNPRHKITKRGQNVTFRCDPISEHNRLYWYRQTLGQGPEFLTYFQNEAQLEKSRLLSDRFSAERPKGSFSTLEIQRTEQGDSAMYLCASSRGDTQYFGPGTRLTVL.

This chain connects TRBV5-6 to TRBJ2-1, with 9 bases matching TRBD1. This CDR3 spans 17 amino acids. Germline CDR1 reads SGHDT; CDR2 reads YYEEEE. With V trimmed by 4 bases and J by 5 bases, 13 bases remained unmatched. The DNA of the CDR3 is TGTGCCAGCAGCGCGGTATTTGTGGGACAGGGAAACAATGAGCAGTTCTTC. Its translation: CASSAVFVGQGNNEQFF.

The V and J genes are TRBV4-1 and TRBJ1-2, with 7 bases aligning to TRBD1. The V and J ends lost 4 bases and 4 bases, in that order; junction bases with no gene match: 6. This CDR3 spans 14 amino acids. CDR1 is MGHRA, CDR2 YSYEKL, per germline. This chain's CDR3 is CASSPMTGTYGYTF. CDR3 bases: TGCGCCAGCAGCCCCATGACAGGGACCTATGGCTACACCTTC.

This chain connects TRBV30 to TRBJ1-4, with D unresolved. This CDR3 has 14 residues. Trimming stripped 1 base from V and 5 bases from J, with 11 bases between. The germline CDR1 and CDR2 sequences are GTSNPN and SVGIG (reference sequence). CDR3 DNA sequence: TGTGCCTGGAGTGCGAGGGCCCTAAATGAAAAACTGTTTTTT. Amino acid sequence: CAWSARALNEKLFF.

This clone appeared once. The chain couples TRBV10-3 to TRBJ2-7, with TRBD2 matching over 8 bases. Trimming cost V 4 bases and J 4 bases; bases outside gene matches: 6. CDR1 ENHRY and CDR2 SYGVKD come from the germline V gene. CDR3 size: 14 residues. The CDR3 DNA reads TGTGCCATCAGTGCACTAGCGGAGACTTACGAGCAGTACTTC. Its translation is CAISALAETYEQYF.

The chain links TRBV2 to TRBJ2-3; D may correspond to TRBD1 or TRBD2 (5 bases each). The CDR3 covers 13 residues. The V end was cut by 7 bases, the J end by 1 base, with 9 bases between. Germline values: CDR1 SNHLY, CDR2 FYNNEI. The CDR3 protein is CASIGAGTDTQYF. The CDR3 nucleotides are TGTGCCAGCATCGGGGCAGGCACAGATACGCAGTATTTT.

V is TRBV6-1 and J is TRBJ2-1; TRBD2 is a possible D gene (6 bases). CDR1 MNHNS and CDR2 SASEGT come from the germline V gene. Trimming cost V 2 bases and J 8 bases, with 19 bases left between them. The CDR3 is 16 amino acids. CDR3 sequence (DNA): TGTGCCAGCAGTGAAAGTTACAGCGGGCCCGGGGATGAGCAGTTCTTC. It encodes CASSESYSGPGDEQFF.

This rearrangement joins TRBV9 to TRBJ2-3, with TRBD2 matching 11 bases. Germline CDR1 reads SGDLS; CDR2 reads YYNGEE. CDR3 length: 16 residues. V was pared by 0 bases and J by 2 bases, with 2 bases of the junction left unmatched. CDR3 sequence (DNA): TGTGCCAGCAGCGTAGGACTAGCGGGGATCACAGATACGCAGTATTTT. This gives the protein CASSVGLAGITDTQYF.

The chain links TRBV19 to TRBJ2-1; TRBD1 matches 8 bases. After removal of 3 bases from V and 7 bases from J, the junction contained 8 bases not matched to a gene. Germline loops: CDR1 LNHDA, CDR2 SQIVND (reference sequence). The CDR3 covers 15 residues. The CDR3, as DNA: TGTGCCAGTAGTATCCGACAGGGGCCTTTGAATGAGCAGTTCTTC. This encodes CASSIRQGPLNEQFF.

The chain links TRBV23-1 to TRBJ1-4; 8 bases are shared with TRBD1. TRBV23-1 is an open reading frame whose function is uncertain. The CDR3 consists of 15 residues. V was clipped by 0 bases and J by 11 bases; unmatched bases: 8. In nucleotides, the CDR3 is TGCGCCAGCAGTCAATCGGGACAGGTGGTGGGTAAACTGTTTTTT. Translated, it gives CASSQSGQVVGKLFF.

The genes are TRBV6-4 and TRBJ2-1; 9 bases fit TRBD2. Germline V CDR1 and CDR2: MRHNA, SNTAGT. Trimming cost V 3 bases and J 9 bases; bases outside gene matches: 9. The CDR3 extends over 15 amino acids. CDR3 in amino acids: CASSDSPGLAFEQFF. CDR3 in DNA: TGTGCCAGCAGTGATTCCCCGGGACTAGCATTTGAGCAGTTCTTC.

V gene TRBV5-4 combines with J gene TRBJ1-2; TRBD1 might be the D (6 bases). Germline V gene sequence: CDR1 SGHNT, CDR2 YYREEE (reference sequence). CDR3 size: 16 residues. Trimming shortened V by 7 bases and J by 2 bases, and 21 bases separated the two germline ends. The CDR3 loop reads CASSVRGGASNYGYTF. Here the CDR3 DNA reads TGTGCCAGCTCGGTACGGGGGGGCGCCTCCAACTATGGCTACACCTTC.

The V gene is TRBV11-2, the J gene TRBJ2-2; a weak D match, TRBD2 (5 bases). The CDR3 runs to 16 residues. V dropped 5 bases and J dropped 5 bases, with 18 bases sitting between them. Germline values: CDR1 SGHAT, CDR2 FQNNGV. The CDR3 is CASSLWIKRRTGELFF. CDR3 DNA sequence: TGTGCCAGCAGCCTCTGGATCAAGAGGAGGACCGGGGAGCTGTTTTTT.

The rearrangement uses TRBV28 and TRBJ1-2; TRBD1 might be the D (6 bases). V lost 6 bases and J lost 8, with 16 bases in between. The CDR3 extends over 13 amino acids. The germline gives CDR1 MDHEN, CDR2 SYDVKM. This CDR3 reads CASSPTGLWGYTF. In DNA, the CDR3 is TGTGCCAGCAGCCCTACAGGGCTCTGGGGCTACACCTTC.

The rearrangement links TRBV10-3 to TRBJ1-2; D is perhaps TRBD1 (5 bases). CDR3 length equals 14 residues. Trimming took off 6 bases at V and 8 bases at J, with 19 bases between the two ends. CDR1 is ENHRY and CDR2 is SYGVKD in the germline V gene. CDR3 nucleotides: TGTGCCATCAGGGGGGACGGGTTAAGTCGAGGCTACACCTTC. Its translation: CAIRGDGLSRGYTF.

The chain uses TRBV7-2 and TRBJ1-1, with D perhaps matching TRBD1 (5 bases). The V gene lost 5 bases and the J gene lost 10 bases, with 14 bases spanning the gap. The CDR3 sequence is 12 residues long. Looked up from germline, CDR1 is SGHTA and CDR2 is FQGNSA. In DNA form, the CDR3 reads TGTGCCAGCAGCCATAGTGACGGGGCAGCTTTCTTT. Its translation is CASSHSDGAAFF. The full variable domain, with the rest looked up from reference TRBV7-2 and TRBJ1-1, is GAGVSQSPSNKVTEKGKDVELRCDPISGHTALYWYRQSLGQGLEFLIYFQGNSAPDKSGLPSDRFSAERTGGSVSTLTIQRTQQEDSAVYLCASSHSDGAAFFGQGTRLTVV.

V and J are TRBV5-6 and TRBJ2-5; unclear D gene. This CDR3 spans 11 amino acids. The V and J ends lost 0 bases and 5 bases respectively, with 2 bases between them. Germline assignment: CDR1 SGHDT and CDR2 YYEEEE. The CDR3, as DNA: TGTGCCAGCAGCTTGGTGGAGACCCAGTACTTC. It specifies CASSLVETQYF.

V is TRBV5-1 and J is TRBJ1-1, with a weak D call TRBD1 (5 bases). Germline values: CDR1 SGHRS, CDR2 YFSETQ. The V gene lost 0 bases and the J gene lost 4 bases, with 13 bases spanning the gap. The CDR3 has 15 residues. The CDR3 bases are TGCGCCAGCAGCTTGGATCCGGGAGGGGCCACTGAAGCTTTCTTT. It encodes CASSLDPGGATEAFF.

The J gene is TRBJ1-2, the V gene TRBV6-6, with D uncertain. This CDR3 comprises 13 residues. With 5 bases removed from V and 6 bases from J, the gap between germline ends came to 13 bases. The germline gives CDR1 MNHNY, CDR2 SVGAGI (reference sequence). The CDR3: CASSKKHWDGYTF. The CDR3 DNA reads as TGTGCCAGCAGTAAGAAGCATTGGGATGGCTACACCTTC.

The gene calls are TRBV15 and TRBJ2-1; D assignment may be TRBD1 or TRBD2 (5 bases each). The V gene's germline CDR1 is LNHNV and CDR2 YYDKDF (reference sequence). Trimming took off 5 bases at V and 3 bases at J, with 14 bases between the two ends. The CDR3 runs to 15 residues. This CDR3 is CATSGGRENYNEQFF. The CDR3 DNA sequence: TGTGCCACCAGCGGAGGCAGGGAAAACTACAATGAGCAGTTCTTC.

This clone was recorded a few times. J is TRBJ2-3 and V is TRBV6-1; 7 bases align to TRBD1. CDR3 size: 16 residues. With V trimmed by 3 bases and J by 4 bases, 10 bases remained unmatched. Germline V gene data show CDR1 as MNHNS and CDR2 as SASEGT. CDR3 residues: CASSDLGGLGADTQYF. The CDR3 DNA reads TGTGCCAGCAGTGATCTAGGGGGCTTAGGGGCAGATACGCAGTATTTT.

The chain uses TRBV10-3 and TRBJ1-1; 7 nucleotides align to TRBD1. The germline CDR1 and CDR2 sequences are ENHRY and SYGVKD. J gave up 1 base and V 3 bases, and 8 bases lay outside the gene matches. This CDR3 spans 16 amino acids. CDR3 nucleotide sequence: TGTGCCATCAGTGAAGGGCCAGGGGGTCCGAACACTGAAGCTTTCTTT. Encoded protein: CAISEGPGGPNTEAFF.

This chain joins TRBV5-1 and TRBJ1-6; D gene uncertain. CDR1 is SGHRS, CDR2 YFSETQ, per germline. There are 15 residues in the CDR3. Trimming took off 4 bases at V and 5 bases at J, with 13 bases between the two ends. The CDR3 reads CASSKIGQNNSPLHF. In DNA form, the CDR3 reads TGCGCCAGCAGCAAAATCGGGCAGAATAATTCACCCCTCCACTTT.